The rows below give T cell receptor beta chains drawn from one sample of a study of OX40 agonist ivuxolimab in advanced cancers. TCRdb's copy holds only in-frame clones and misses some; the assay was immunoSEQ multiplex PCR. Of about 70,000 clones detected, about 82% appear once; the ten largest clones hold about 6.9%. The material was CD4+ or CD8+ T cells sorted from blood, obtained in a trial of the OX40 agonist ivuxolimab. Receptors originate from an adult with an advanced solid tumor such as melanoma, head and neck, liver or kidney cancer. Each CDR3 is given with its conserved first and last residue. The D gene is left open where the match is weak. Rows may omit the clone size; those that give it use once, few, many or a size class.

J gene: TRBJ2-2
clone size: NA
V gene: TRBV7-9
D gene: NA
CDR3 protein: CASIPNAMNTGELFF
CDR3 DNA: TGTGCCAGCATCCCCAATGCGATGAACACCGGGGAGCTGTTTTTT

J gene: TRBJ2-7
clone size: NA
V gene: TRBV19
D gene: NA
CDR3 protein: CASSIGTVYSYEQYF
CDR3 DNA: TGTGCCAGTAGTATAGGAACCGTATACTCCTACGAGCAGTACTTC

J gene: TRBJ2-5
clone size: NA
V gene: TRBV14
D gene: NA
CDR3 protein: CASSQEQGTRETQYF
CDR3 DNA: TGTGCCAGCAGCCAAGAGCAGGGGACGCGGGAGACCCAGTACTTC

J gene: TRBJ1-5
clone size: NA
V gene: TRBV18
D gene: TRBD1
CDR3 protein: CASSPRGTGAYQNQPQHF
CDR3 DNA: TGTGCCAGCTCACCACGCGGGACAGGGGCCTACCAAAATCAGCCCCAGCATTTT

J gene: TRBJ1-2
clone size: NA
V gene: TRBV7-9
D gene: TRBD1
CDR3 protein: CASSPGLRQGGGNGYTF
CDR3 DNA: TGTGCCAGCAGCCCCGGATTACGCCAGGGAGGGGGCAATGGCTACACCTTC

J gene: TRBJ1-3
clone size: once
V gene: TRBV18
D gene: NA
CDR3 protein: CASSPPSGNTIYF
CDR3 DNA: TGTGCCAGCTCACCACCCTCTGGAAACACCATATATTTT

J gene: TRBJ2-5
clone size: NA
V gene: TRBV6-1
D gene: NA
CDR3 protein: CASSSEHTGLGTQYF
CDR3 DNA: TGTGCCAGCAGTTCTGAACATACAGGGTTGGGTACCCAGTACTTC

J gene: TRBJ2-7
clone size: NA
V gene: TRBV5-6
D gene: NA
CDR3 protein: CASRWGQRAYEQYF
CDR3 DNA: TGTGCCAGCCGCTGGGGGCAGCGGGCCTACGAGCAGTACTTC

J gene: TRBJ1-1
clone size: NA
V gene: TRBV11-3
D gene: NA
CDR3 protein: CASSLTRADTEAFF
CDR3 DNA: TGTGCCAGCAGCTTAACCAGGGCGGACACTGAAGCTTTCTTT

J gene: TRBJ2-7
clone size: NA
V gene: TRBV11-2
D gene: NA
CDR3 protein: CASSRGSQDPYEQYF
CDR3 DNA: TGTGCCAGCAGCAGGGGCTCGCAGGACCCCTACGAGCAGTACTTC

J gene: TRBJ2-6
clone size: NA
V gene: TRBV7-3
D gene: NA
CDR3 protein: CASSYDRSSGANVLTF
CDR3 DNA: TGTGCCAGCAGCTATGACCGAAGCTCTGGGGCCAACGTCCTGACTTTC

J gene: TRBJ2-1
clone size: once
V gene: TRBV7-2
D gene: NA
CDR3 protein: CASSPQENEQFF
CDR3 DNA: TGTGCCAGCAGCCCGCAGGAGAATGAGCAGTTCTTC

J gene: TRBJ2-7
clone size: NA
V gene: TRBV14
D gene: TRBD2
CDR3 protein: CASSLGEGYEQYF
CDR3 DNA: TGTGCCAGCAGCCTAGGGGAGGGGTACGAGCAGTACTTC

J gene: TRBJ2-3
clone size: NA
V gene: TRBV27
D gene: NA
CDR3 protein: CASSLAPLTDTQYF
CDR3 DNA: TGTGCCAGCAGTTTAGCTCCCCTCACAGATACGCAGTATTTT

J gene: TRBJ1-2
clone size: NA
V gene: TRBV11-2
D gene: TRBD1
CDR3 protein: CASSLGDSPHGYTF
CDR3 DNA: TGTGCCAGCAGCTTAGGGGACAGCCCCCATGGCTACACCTTC

J gene: TRBJ1-5
clone size: NA
V gene: TRBV11-2
D gene: NA
CDR3 protein: CASSLDQSDQPQHF
CDR3 DNA: TGTGCCAGCAGCTTAGATCAGAGCGATCAGCCCCAGCATTTT

J gene: TRBJ1-5
clone size: NA
V gene: TRBV5-1
D gene: TRBD1
CDR3 protein: CASSLAGQRNQPQHF
CDR3 DNA: TGCGCCAGCAGCTTGGCGGGACAGAGGAATCAGCCCCAGCATTTT